The sequence of this TCR beta chain was determined in a study of response to subunit inactivated influenza vaccine. TCRdb fed the RT-PCR reads into MiXCR, producing one record per CDR3 protein. The sample has roughly 570,000 distinct CDR3 sequences; around 13% are singletons. V was shortened by 3 bases and J by 7 bases, with 21 bases between the two germline ends. Germline values: CDR1 MGHRA, CDR2 YSYEKL. This CDR3 has 16 residues. This clonotype has ten or more counts. Its antigen is currently unknown. General study findings and limits: Few additional T cells are recruited per seasonal influenza vaccination, authors suggested.

The chain combines TRBV4-1 with TRBJ1-1; maybe TRBD1 (6 bases). The sequences come from PBMCs from blood, collected about 40 days after vaccination. This receptor was identified in a man in his fifties who received an inactivated influenza vaccine. CDR3 loop: CASSQINRDNHVEAFF. The CDR3 region has the DNA TGCGCCAGCAGCCAGATTAACCGGGACAACCATGTTGAAGCTTTCTTT.